A single sample is the source of the 19 T cell receptor beta chains below, sequenced in a study of graft-versus-host responses after intestinal transplantation. The data were produced by immunoSEQ multiplex PCR, yet TCRdb's version contains in-frame clones alone and is incomplete. In the table there are over 100,000 clones, 85% to 95% of which are singletons. These receptors have no known antigen. The specimen was unstimulated CD8+ T cells sorted from spleen or lymph node cells, collected before intestinal transplant. These TCRs come from a human donor who received an intestinal transplant.

The CDR3 DNA is TGTGCCAGCACCGCGGGACAGGGATCGGGGGCCAACGTCCTGACTTTC. Encoded protein: CASTAGQGSGANVLTF. V usage is TRBV5-8 and J usage is TRBJ2-6; TRBD1 aligns across 9 bases. Germline CDR1 is SGHTS and CDR2 is YDEGEE. The V segment lost 6 bases and the J segment 4 bases; nucleotides outside the gene matches: 8. This CDR3 is 16 amino acids long.

The V and J genes are TRBV6-5 and TRBJ2-7, with 8 bases aligning to TRBD2. J was trimmed by 2 bases and V by 5 bases; bases with no gene match: 5. Germline-derived CDR1 and CDR2 are MNHEY and SVGAGI. The CDR3 extends over 14 amino acids. The CDR3 loop is CASSDSGITYEQYF. CDR3 DNA sequence: TGTGCCAGCAGTGATAGCGGGATCACCTACGAGCAGTACTTC.

V usage is TRBV5-1 and J usage is TRBJ2-1, with unresolved D. V gave up 0 bases and J gave up 4 bases, with 14 bases separating them. CDR1 is SGHRS, CDR2 YFSETQ, per germline. The CDR3 is 16 amino acids. The CDR3 sequence: CASSLEGYSSYNEQFF. As DNA, the CDR3 is TGCGCCAGCAGCTTGGAGGGCTACTCGAGTTACAATGAGCAGTTCTTC.

This chain joins TRBV13 and TRBJ2-5, with D maybe TRBD2 (5 bases). The germline V gene has CDR1 PRHDT and CDR2 FYEKMQ (reference sequence). The CDR3 length is 15 residues. V shed 3 bases and J shed 1 base, with 12 bases lying between them. CDR3 DNA sequence: TGTGCCAGCAGCTTGCGGGTATTCGCCCAAGAGACCCAGTACTTC. Amino acids: CASSLRVFAQETQYF. Full variable domain (rest looked up from reference TRBV13 and TRBJ2-5): AAGVIQSPRHLIKEKRETATLKCYPIPRHDTVYWYQQGPGQDPQFLISFYEKMQSDKGSIPDRFSAQQFSDYHSELNMSSLELGDSALYFCASSLRVFAQETQYFGPGTRLLVL.

In this sample, this clone turned up once. The junction departs from the called germline gene at one end, perhaps through a read error. The gene calls are TRBV28 and TRBJ2-5; 7 positions agree with TRBD1. The germline V gene encodes CDR1 MDHEN and CDR2 SYDVKM. The CDR3 runs to 14 residues. The CDR3 nucleotides are TGTGCCAGCAGCTTATACAGGGGCCAAGAGACCCAGTACTTC. Protein sequence: CASSLYRGQETQYF.

The chain uses TRBV28 and TRBJ2-7, with D maybe TRBD2 (6 bases). This CDR3 is 13 amino acids long. Trimming shortened V by 7 bases and J by 3 bases, and 13 bases separated the two germline ends. CDR1 is MDHEN and CDR2 is SYDVKM in the germline V gene. The CDR3 is CASTRDGSYEQYF. CDR3 bases: TGTGCCAGCACCCGGGACGGGAGCTACGAGCAGTACTTC.

The chain combines TRBV2 with TRBJ2-3, with a tentative D call TRBD2 (5 bases). Between the trimmed V and J ends, which lost 1 base and 0 bases, there was a span of 14 bases. Germline CDR1 and CDR2: SNHLY and FYNNEI. This CDR3 has 17 amino acids. CDR3 nucleotides: TGTGCCAGCAGTGAAGGGGAGAGGAGCGACAGCACAGATACGCAGTATTTT. It codes for CASSEGERSDSTDTQYF.

The chain has TRBV4-1 and TRBJ1-1, with D hard to call. V lost 2 bases, J lost 0 bases, and 13 bases lay in between. CDR1 is MGHRA and CDR2 is YSYEKL in the germline V gene. The CDR3 has 16 residues. The CDR3 here is CASSQFQDFMNTEAFF. CDR3 nucleotide sequence: TGCGCCAGCAGCCAATTTCAGGATTTCATGAACACTGAAGCTTTCTTT.

V gene TRBV10-3 combines with J gene TRBJ2-7, with TRBD2 matching over 11 bases. This CDR3 has 18 amino acids. The germline V gene encodes CDR1 ENHRY and CDR2 SYGVKD. V shed 5 bases and J 0 bases; nucleotides not matched to a gene: 12. In nucleotides, the CDR3 is TGTGCCATCAGTCGGAGGACAATACTAGCGGGGGACTCCTACGAGCAGTACTTC. Residues: CAISRRTILAGDSYEQYF.

The chain employs TRBV28 and TRBJ1-5; possibly TRBD1 for D (5 bases). The CDR3 contains 14 residues. Trimming left V 7 bases short and J 6 bases short, with 16 bases between. Germline CDR1 and CDR2: MDHEN and SYDVKM. The CDR3 is CASKGPLGTQPQHF. The CDR3 DNA is TGTGCCAGCAAGGGGCCTCTGGGTACTCAGCCCCAGCATTTT.

The chain combines TRBV30 with TRBJ2-7; 7 bases map to TRBD1. J lost 0 bases, V lost 5 bases, and 4 bases had no gene match. CDR3 length: 13 amino acids. Germline CDR1 and CDR2: GTSNPN and SVGIG (reference sequence). The CDR3 coding sequence is TGTGCCTGGCACAGGGACAGCTCCTACGAGCAGTACTTC. Amino acids: CAWHRDSSYEQYF.

DNA for the CDR3: TGCAGCGTCGGGACAGGGGAAGGCTATGGCTACACCTTC. Its protein product is CSVGTGEGYGYTF. This chain joins TRBV29-1 and TRBJ1-2, with 10 bases matching TRBD1. Per germline, CDR1 SQVTM and CDR2 ANQGSEA. The CDR3 runs to 13 residues. The V segment lost 6 bases and the J segment 4 bases; nucleotides outside the gene matches: 5.

This clone was picked up a small number of times. The J gene is TRBJ1-3, the V gene TRBV19; D is ambiguous. This CDR3 comprises 16 residues. The ends were cut back, 7 bases at V and 0 bases at J, with 16 bases in the middle. Germline lookup yields CDR1 LNHDA and CDR2 SQIVND (reference sequence). CDR3 residues: CASTTPRATSGNTIYF. CDR3 nucleotide sequence: TGTGCCAGTACTACGCCCCGGGCCACCTCTGGAAACACCATATATTTT.

This chain uses TRBV7-9 with TRBJ2-1, with 12 bases fitting TRBD2. The trim removed 1 base at V and 7 bases at J, leaving 5 bases unmatched. The CDR3 has 16 residues. Germline V gives CDR1 SEHNR, CDR2 FQNEAQ (reference sequence). In DNA, the CDR3 is TGTGCCAGCAGCTTAGACGAGCTAGCGGGAGGGAATGAGCAGTTCTTC. Amino acid sequence: CASSLDELAGGNEQFF.

The rearrangement joins TRBV6-1 to TRBJ2-5; possible D gene TRBD2, 5 bases. The DNA matches TRBJ2-7 better at its end, which makes the J call doubtful. Germline values: CDR1 MNHNS, CDR2 SASEGT. The CDR3 extends over 16 amino acids. Written as DNA, the CDR3 is TGTGCCAGCAGTGAAGATCCCGGGTGGGAGTCCTACGAGCAGTACTTC. Amino acids: CASSEDPGWESYEQYF.

V usage is TRBV30 and J usage is TRBJ1-2, with D maybe TRBD1 (6 bases). In germline, CDR1 is GTSNPN, CDR2 SVGIG (reference sequence). The CDR3 runs to 11 residues. Trimming stripped 8 bases from V and 8 bases from J, with 15 bases between. This CDR3 is CAGHRERGYTF. In DNA form, the CDR3 reads TGTGCCGGTCACAGGGAACGAGGCTACACCTTC. Using reference TRBV30 and TRBJ1-2 for the parts outside the CDR3, the full variable domain is SQTIHQWPATLVQPVGSPLSLECTVEGTSNPNLYWYRQAAGRGLQLLFYSVGIGQISSEVPQNLSASRPQDRQFILSSKKLLLSDSGFYLCAGHRERGYTFGSGTRLTVV.

The chain carries TRBV28 and TRBJ1-1; 9 bases align to TRBD1. The CDR3 extends over 13 amino acids. Germline CDR1 is MDHEN and CDR2 is SYDVKM. Trimming cost V 6 bases and J 7 bases; bases outside gene matches: 6. CDR3 amino acids: CASRTTGGYEAFF. In nucleotides, the CDR3 is TGTGCCAGCAGAACTACAGGGGGCTATGAAGCTTTCTTT. Full variable domain (missing parts from reference TRBV28 and TRBJ1-1): DVKVTQSSRYLVKRTGEKVFLECVQDMDHENMFWYRQDPGLGLRLIYFSYDVKMKEKGDIPEGYSVSREKKERFSLILESASTNQTSMYLCASRTTGGYEAFFGQGTRLTVV.

Note on this clone: Other DNA sequences of this sample code for an identical CDR3. This chain links TRBV7-9 with TRBJ1-1; no reliable D call. Germline V lookup: CDR1 SEHNR, CDR2 FQNEAQ (reference sequence). This CDR3 comprises 12 residues. Trimming removed 2 bases from V and 3 bases from J, with 4 bases in between. Written as DNA, the CDR3 is TGTGCCAGCAGCTTATCTGACACTGAAGCTTTCTTT. As protein: CASSLSDTEAFF.

This clone was found once. The chain recombines TRBV15 with TRBJ2-7; maybe TRBD1 (6 bases). There are 20 residues in the CDR3. Germline V gene lookup returns CDR1 LNHNV and CDR2 YYDKDF (reference sequence). The V and J ends lost 0 bases and 2 bases respectively, with 26 bases between them. DNA of the CDR3: TGTGCCACCAGCAGAGATGAAGGGTATCCCGGGACACGGAAAGCCTACGAGCAGTACTTC. Protein: CATSRDEGYPGTRKAYEQYF.